This T cell receptor (beta chain) was captured by sequencing in a study of Graves' ophthalmopathy and Graves' hyperthyroidism. Study-level findings and limits: Blood shared most expanded thyroid clonotypes above 0.001 frequency.

Trimming removed 5 bases at V and 0 bases at J, with 11 bases between. The CDR3 has 14 residues. Ten or more counts support this clonotype. Its antigen is not known. The sequenced template was RNA, covering the TCR beta CDR3 region. A first-round RT-PCR used HTBI primers, followed by a second-round multiplex PCR. From the multiplex PCR reads, TCRdb called clonotypes with MiXCR, one entry per CDR3 protein. The sample yields 350,000 to 450,000 distinct CDR3 sequences, approximately 20% seen once. The origin of this receptor is a woman in her late teens or twenties with Graves' ophthalmopathy. The rearrangement uses TRBV12-3 or TRBV12-4 and TRBJ2-7; D ambiguous. The sequenced sample consisted of peripheral blood. CDR3 in DNA: TGTGCCAGCAGTCCCCGGGCCTTCTCCTACGAGCAGTACTTC. Translated, it gives CASSPRAFSYEQYF.